This T cell receptor beta chain was found in a study of shared clonotypes between healthy human individuals. The CDR3 extends over 13 amino acids. Germline loops: CDR1 SNHLY, CDR2 FYNNEI. Worth noting for this clone: Compared with germline, one end of the junction differs, possibly owing to a read error.

The protocol was immunoSEQ multiplex PCR, while the TCRdb copy is restricted to in-frame clones and leaves out a portion. The data show about 990,000 clones, around three quarters seen once. The origin of this receptor is a man between 18 and 29 years old in good health. Some clones in this sample may be carry-over from other donors' samples. The sample comprised memory CD4+ T cells from PBMCs. Subset specified: CD45RA-negative fraction. The chain links TRBV2 to TRBJ2-7; no reliable D call. The CDR3 DNA is TGTGCCAGCAGTGTAACGGGCAGCCTAATTCTGAACTTC. This translates into CASSVTGSLILNF.